This T cell receptor beta chain was retrieved from a study of T cells after yellow fever vaccination. For TCR, cDNA came from 5'RACE template switching, which added a universal primer site and UMIs. One entry per CDR3 protein results from TCRdb running MiXCR on the 5' RACE reads. This sample has approximately 550,000 distinct CDR3 sequences, with less than 15% found just once. This clonotype has just a few counts. Its antigen is undetermined. Broader study findings: A large majority of primary-vaccination clones showed up again after the booster (96% CD4, around 88% CD8). Researchers noted that a small share of clonotypes showed up in both CD4 and CD8 compartments.

Germline V lookup: CDR1 KGHDR, CDR2 SFDVKD. Trimming took 4 bases from V and 7 from J, leaving 10 bases between them. CDR3 size: 13 residues. The sample in question was PBMCs, obtained on the day of the yellow fever booster vaccination. The chain uses TRBV24-1 and TRBJ2-1, with no clear D. The TCR sequence derives from a young man who received the YFV17D yellow fever vaccine. This CDR3 reads CATSDNYQNEQFF. As DNA, the CDR3 is TGTGCCACCAGTGACAATTACCAGAATGAGCAGTTCTTC.